These T cell receptor beta chains were read from a single sample in a study of T cell changes during pregnancy in multiple sclerosis. Clones were read by immunoSEQ multiplex PCR, and TCRdb kept only the in-frame ones, dropping some. This repertoire shows roughly 40,000 clones, roughly 90% found once; its top ten account for 0.55% to 0.7%. The input for sequencing was CD4+ T cells from peripheral blood mononuclear cells, taken in the first trimester of pregnancy. These receptor sequences come from a female donor with multiple sclerosis, enrolled in a pregnancy study. CDR3s include the opening cysteine and the closing phenylalanine or tryptophan. Fields, in order: CDR3 length, clone size, D gene, V gene, J gene, CDR3 protein, CDR3 DNA. The D gene is left open where the match is weak. Size is stated for part of the rows, as once, few or many counts, or as a class when the clone is expanded.

14	NA	NA	TRBV18	TRBJ2-7	CASSPTTDAYEQYF	TGTGCCAGCTCACCGACGACAGACGCCTACGAGCAGTACTTC
14	NA	TRBD1	TRBV6-5	TRBJ1-5	CASSPGTGNQPQHF	TGTGCCAGCAGCCCCGGGACAGGGAATCAGCCCCAGCATTTT
16	NA	NA	TRBV18	TRBJ2-3	CASSPIGTGLTDTQYF	TGTGCCAGCTCACCAATAGGCACAGGGCTTACAGATACGCAGTATTTT
14	NA	TRBD1	TRBV7-3	TRBJ2-2	CASSSTGATGELFF	TGTGCCAGCAGCTCGACAGGGGCCACCGGGGAGCTGTTTTTT
14	NA	TRBD1	TRBV11-2	TRBJ2-7	CASRNTGTGNEQYF	TGTGCCAGCAGAAACACCGGGACAGGGAACGAGCAGTACTTC
14	once	NA	TRBV27	TRBJ1-5	CASRTVYSNQPQHF	TGTGCCAGCAGGACAGTCTATAGCAATCAGCCCCAGCATTTT
15	NA	NA	TRBV5-4	TRBJ2-7	CASSLEGVHSYEQYF	TGTGCCAGCAGCTTGGAAGGGGTCCACTCCTACGAGCAGTACTTC
15	NA	TRBD1	TRBV2	TRBJ2-2	CASGDRKKITGELFF	TGTGCCAGCGGGGACAGGAAAAAAATTACCGGGGAGCTGTTTTTT
17	NA	NA	TRBV27	TRBJ2-2	CASSFPPGTPNTGELFF	TGTGCCAGCAGTTTCCCCCCCGGGACACCGAACACCGGGGAGCTGTTTTTT
18	NA	NA	TRBV11-1	TRBJ2-7	CASTPELSLRGRLNEQYF	TGTGCCAGCACCCCCGAACTTAGCCTCAGGGGACGCCTTAACGAGCAGTACTTC
16	NA	TRBD2	TRBV19	TRBJ2-3	CASSPRLAGVTDTQYF	TGTGCCAGTAGTCCCCGACTAGCGGGAGTCACAGATACGCAGTATTTT
15	NA	TRBD1	TRBV4-1	TRBJ1-4	CASSLSGTAPEKLFF	TGCGCCAGCAGCCTTTCCGGGACAGCGCCAGAAAAACTGTTTTTT
15	NA	TRBD1	TRBV30	TRBJ1-2	CAWRGQFLLNYGYTF	TGTGCCTGGAGGGGACAGTTTCTTCTTAACTATGGCTACACCTTC
14	NA	TRBD1	TRBV11-2	TRBJ1-1	CASSTLTGYTEAFF	TGTGCCAGCAGCACCCTGACAGGGTACACTGAAGCTTTCTTT
17	once	TRBD2	TRBV9	TRBJ2-2	CASSVELAGGYGGELFF	TGTGCCAGCAGCGTAGAACTAGCGGGAGGATACGGCGGGGAGCTGTTTTTT
15	NA	NA	TRBV11-3	TRBJ2-1	CASSPAHGKRYEQFF	TGTGCCAGCAGCCCCGCACACGGGAAAAGGTATGAGCAGTTCTTC
14	NA	NA	TRBV5-1	TRBJ2-5	CASSLGLGRETQYF	TGCGCCAGCAGCTTGGGGTTGGGGCGGGAGACCCAGTACTTC
14	NA	NA	TRBV4-1	TRBJ2-7	CASSQVLTSYEQYF	TGCGCCAGCAGCCAAGTTCTAACTTCCTACGAGCAGTACTTC
16	NA	TRBD2	TRBV28	TRBJ2-2	CASGPGLAGGTGELFF	TGTGCCAGCGGCCCGGGACTAGCGGGAGGTACCGGGGAGCTGTTTTTT
15	NA	NA	TRBV7-9	TRBJ1-1	CASSPLQTSNTEAFF	TGTGCCAGCAGCCCCTTACAGACCTCTAACACTGAAGCTTTCTTT
15	NA	NA	TRBV6-5	TRBJ2-3	CASSTPQGRTDTQYF	TGTGCCAGCAGTACTCCCCAGGGCCGGACAGATACGCAGTATTTT
16	NA	TRBD1	TRBV28	TRBJ1-1	CASRQVQGTFNTEAFF	TGTGCCAGCAGACAGGTACAGGGGACCTTTAACACTGAAGCTTTCTTT
14	NA	TRBD1	TRBV6-1	TRBJ2-7	CASSRQGSSYEQYF	TGTGCCAGCAGTAGACAGGGCAGTTCCTACGAGCAGTACTTC
14	NA	NA	TRBV30	TRBJ2-2	CAEGAGPSTGELFF	TGTGCCGAAGGGGCGGGGCCCAGCACCGGGGAGCTGTTTTTT
15	NA	NA	TRBV9	TRBJ1-2	CASSVGSSGGYGYTF	TGTGCCAGCAGCGTAGGAAGCTCCGGGGGCTATGGCTACACCTTC